Listed here is a single TCR beta chain. What it binds is unknown. The J segment lost 9 bases and the V segment lost 0 bases, leaving 4 bases of the junction unmatched. There are 15 residues in the CDR3. Germline loops: CDR1 SGHTA, CDR2 FQGTGA. The sample belongs to a study of identifying expanded T cells in peripheral blood. TCRdb's copy holds only in-frame clones and misses some; the assay was immunoSEQ multiplex PCR. The table records under 150,000 clones, 84% of them present only once. General study points: Over about two and four weeks, about 16 and 19 clones changed, versus more than 1 between replicates. Across healthy donors, higher total template counts meant significantly greater approximately two-week count variance.

Collection occurred without any documented infections or immune events in donors. The chain joins TRBV7-3 to TRBJ2-1, with 11 bases identical to TRBD2. The receptor's source is a person aged 18-69 years in good health. The sample consisted of blood. This CDR3 is CASSLTSGGAGEQFF. CDR3 in DNA: TGTGCCAGCAGCTTAACTAGCGGGGGGGCCGGTGAGCAGTTCTTC.